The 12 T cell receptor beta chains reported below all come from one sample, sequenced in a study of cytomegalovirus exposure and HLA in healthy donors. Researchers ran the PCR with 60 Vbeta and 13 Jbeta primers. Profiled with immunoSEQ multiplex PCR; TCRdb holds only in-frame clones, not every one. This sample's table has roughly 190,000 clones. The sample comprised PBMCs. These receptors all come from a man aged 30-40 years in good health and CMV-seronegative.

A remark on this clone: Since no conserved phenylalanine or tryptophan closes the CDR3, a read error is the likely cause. Written as DNA, the CDR3 is TGTGCCAGCAGCTTAGGGTACAGCTTCTCTGGAAACACCATATATCTT. It yields the protein CASSLGYSFSGNTIYL. The genes are TRBV13 and TRBJ1-3; no definite D call. This CDR3 is built from 16 residues. The V and J ends lost 0 bases and 0 bases respectively, with 9 bases between them. Germline CDR1 reads PRHDT; CDR2 reads FYEKMQ (reference sequence).

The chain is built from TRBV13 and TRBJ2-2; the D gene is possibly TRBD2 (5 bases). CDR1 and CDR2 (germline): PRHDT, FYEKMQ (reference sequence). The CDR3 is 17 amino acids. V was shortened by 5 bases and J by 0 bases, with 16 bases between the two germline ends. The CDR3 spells CASSLRVAGPNTGELFF. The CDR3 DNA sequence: TGTGCCAGCAGCCTACGGGTGGCGGGCCCGAACACCGGGGAGCTGTTTTTT.

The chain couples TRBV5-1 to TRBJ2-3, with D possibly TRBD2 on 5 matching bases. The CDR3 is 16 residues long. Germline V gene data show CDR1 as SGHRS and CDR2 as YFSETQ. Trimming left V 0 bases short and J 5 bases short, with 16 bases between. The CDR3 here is CASSLATRAGGDTQYF. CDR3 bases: TGCGCCAGCAGCTTGGCCACGCGGGCGGGTGGAGATACGCAGTATTTT.

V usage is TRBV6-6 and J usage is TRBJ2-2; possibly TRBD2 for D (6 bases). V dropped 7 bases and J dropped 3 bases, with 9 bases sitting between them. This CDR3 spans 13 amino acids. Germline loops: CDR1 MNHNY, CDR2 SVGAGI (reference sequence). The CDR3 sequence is CASMRGDTGELFF. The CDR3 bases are TGTGCCAGCATGCGGGGTGACACCGGGGAGCTGTTTTTT.

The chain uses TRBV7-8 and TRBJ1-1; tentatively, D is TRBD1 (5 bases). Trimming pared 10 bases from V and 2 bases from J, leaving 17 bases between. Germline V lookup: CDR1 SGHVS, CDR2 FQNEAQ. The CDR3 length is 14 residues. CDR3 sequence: CATTPTDSNTEAFF. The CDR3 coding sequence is TGTGCCACCACACCGACAGATAGTAACACTGAAGCTTTCTTT. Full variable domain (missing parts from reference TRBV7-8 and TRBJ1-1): GAGVSQSPRYKVAKRGQDVALRCDPISGHVSLFWYQQALGQGPEFLTYFQNEAQLDKSGLPSDRFFAERPEGSVSTLKIQRTQQEDSAVYLCATTPTDSNTEAFFGQGTRLTVV.

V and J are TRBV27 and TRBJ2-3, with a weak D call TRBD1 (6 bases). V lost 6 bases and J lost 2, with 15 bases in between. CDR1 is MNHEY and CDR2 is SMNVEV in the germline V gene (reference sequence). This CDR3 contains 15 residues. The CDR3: CASRDAGDPTDTQYF. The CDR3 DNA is TGTGCCAGCAGGGATGCAGGGGACCCCACAGATACGCAGTATTTT.

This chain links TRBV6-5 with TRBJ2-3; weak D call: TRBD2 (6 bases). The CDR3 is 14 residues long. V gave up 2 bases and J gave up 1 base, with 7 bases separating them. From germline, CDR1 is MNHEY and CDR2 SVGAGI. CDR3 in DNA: TGTGCCAGCAGTTACAGGAGGGGCACAGATACGCAGTATTTT. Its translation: CASSYRRGTDTQYF.

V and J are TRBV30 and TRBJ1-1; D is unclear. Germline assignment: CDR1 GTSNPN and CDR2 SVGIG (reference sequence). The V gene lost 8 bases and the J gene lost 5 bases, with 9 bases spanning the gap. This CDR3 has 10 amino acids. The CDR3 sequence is CAERETEAFF. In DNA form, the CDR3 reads TGTGCCGAAAGGGAGACTGAAGCTTTCTTT.

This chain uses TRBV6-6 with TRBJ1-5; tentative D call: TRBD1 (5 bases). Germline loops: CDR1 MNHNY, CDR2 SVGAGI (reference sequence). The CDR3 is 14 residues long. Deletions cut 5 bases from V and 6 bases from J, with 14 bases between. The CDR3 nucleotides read TGTGCCAGCAGTCACCGGCAGGGAGGTCAGCCCCAGCATTTT. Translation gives CASSHRQGGQPQHF.

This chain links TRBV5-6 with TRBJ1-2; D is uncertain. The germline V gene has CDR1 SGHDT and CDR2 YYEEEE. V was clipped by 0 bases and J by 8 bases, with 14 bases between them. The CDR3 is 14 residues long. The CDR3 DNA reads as TGTGCCAGCAGCTTGGCGCAGGCCTATGGGGGCTACACCTTC. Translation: CASSLAQAYGGYTF.

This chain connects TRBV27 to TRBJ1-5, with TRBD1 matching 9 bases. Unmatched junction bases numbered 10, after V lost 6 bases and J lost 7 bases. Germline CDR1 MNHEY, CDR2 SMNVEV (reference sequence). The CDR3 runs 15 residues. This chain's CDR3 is CASRGQQGAGQPQHF. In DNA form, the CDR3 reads TGTGCCAGCAGGGGTCAACAGGGGGCCGGGCAGCCCCAGCATTTT.

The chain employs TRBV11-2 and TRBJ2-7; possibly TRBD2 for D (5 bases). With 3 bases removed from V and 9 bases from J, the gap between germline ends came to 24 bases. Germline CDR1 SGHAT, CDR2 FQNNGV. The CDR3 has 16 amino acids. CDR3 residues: CASSLDAGVVGLVQYF. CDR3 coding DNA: TGTGCCAGCAGCTTGGATGCCGGGGTCGTGGGTCTAGTGCAGTACTTC.